This is a list of T cell receptor beta chains from one sample in a study of regulatory T cells in long-lasting Graves disease. A single record per CDR3 protein comes from TCRdb applying MiXCR to the multiplex PCR reads. In the table there are approximately 540,000 distinct CDR3 sequences, approximately 12% of which are singletons. The sample was also linked to a second study, of T cells in Graves' hyperthyroidism and ophthalmopathy.

The sample was peripheral blood mononuclear cells (PBMCs), taken at new diagnosis, from a patient treated with antithyroid drugs. These TCRs come from a woman aged 25-40 years with Graves disease. The CDR3 runs from the conserved cysteine through the conserved F or W. D genes are given only for firm matches. Size is stated for part of the rows, as once, few or many counts, or as a class when the clone is expanded.

abundance | j_gene | v_gene | d_gene | len | CDR3nt | CDR3aa
few | TRBJ2-7 | TRBV10-3 | NA | 16 | TGTGCCATCAGTGAGACCTTCTCCAGGGGTACGAACGAGCAGTACTTC | CAISETFSRGTNEQYF
many | TRBJ2-1 | TRBV6-1 | NA | 14 | TGTGCCAGCAGTGTCGCACCCAGGGGCGCGGAGCAGTTCTTC | CASSVAPRGAEQFF
few | TRBJ2-7 | TRBV6-1 | TRBD1 | 13 | TGTGCCAGCAGTGACAGGGGGCGAGACGAGCAGTACTTC | CASSDRGRDEQYF
many | TRBJ2-1 | TRBV4-1 | NA | 17 | TGCGCCAGCAGCCAAGTCCTATTTCGGGGAAACGCGCCTGAGCAGTTCTTC | CASSQVLFRGNAPEQFF
many | TRBJ2-5 | TRBV5-4 | TRBD1 | 14 | TGTGCCAGCAGCAAAGACAGGGTGTGGGAGACCCAGTACTTC | CASSKDRVWETQYF
many | TRBJ2-5 | TRBV11-2 | NA | 17 | TGTGCCAGCAGCTTACCGGGTCAGATTGTGGGTTCAGAGACCCAGTACTTC | CASSLPGQIVGSETQYF
many | TRBJ2-7 | TRBV28 | NA | 14 | TGTGCCAGCAGTTTATCAGGGGGAGGTGGCGAGCAGTACTTC | CASSLSGGGGEQYF
few | TRBJ2-5 | TRBV20-1 | TRBD1 | 12 | TGCAGTGCAAGACAGGGATTGGAGACCCAGTACTTC | CSARQGLETQYF
many | TRBJ1-1 | TRBV18 | NA | 16 | TGTGCCAGCTCCTCAAAAATGGGGAACATGAACACTGAAGCTTTCTTT | CASSSKMGNMNTEAFF
few | TRBJ2-3 | TRBV3-1 | TRBD2 | 16 | TGTGCCAGCAGCCAAGTGGGAGGGAGCTTTACAGATACGCAGTATTTT | CASSQVGGSFTDTQYF
many | TRBJ2-5 | TRBV7-8 | TRBD2 | 17 | TGTGCCAGCAGCTTAGTTGTACTAGCGGGACCAAAGGAGACCCAGTACTTC | CASSLVVLAGPKETQYF
NA | TRBJ1-5 | TRBV10-3 | NA | 13 | TGTGCCATCGCTCGGCAGAGCAATCAGCCCCAGCATTTT | CAIARQSNQPQHF
many | TRBJ2-5 | TRBV12-3/TRBV12-4 | NA | 14 | TGTGCCAGCAGTTTAACGCCGAAACAAGAGACCCAGTACTTC | CASSLTPKQETQYF
many | TRBJ2-1 | TRBV2 | NA | 14 | TGTGCCAGCAGTCGGAAGGGGAACTACAATGAGCAGTTCTTC | CASSRKGNYNEQFF
many | TRBJ2-3 | TRBV19 | NA | 14 | TGTGCCAGTAGGATGATTGATAGCACAGATACGCAGTATTTT | CASRMIDSTDTQYF
many | TRBJ2-1 | TRBV28 | TRBD1 | 14 | TGTGCCAGCAGTTTCTTGGGACAGGGCAATGAGCAGTTCTTC | CASSFLGQGNEQFF
many | TRBJ2-1 | TRBV12-3/TRBV12-4 | TRBD1 | 13 | TGTGCCAGCAGTCTTAACAGGGGGGCTGAGCAGTTCTTC | CASSLNRGAEQFF
few | TRBJ1-2 | TRBV27 | NA | 13 | TGTGCCAGCAGTTTTTTGGCGGGTTCTGGCTACACCTTC | CASSFLAGSGYTF
many | TRBJ2-5 | TRBV7-9 | TRBD2 | 18 | TGTGCCAGCAGCTTAGGGTCGGCTAGCGGGAGAAGAGGGGAGACCCAGTACTTC | CASSLGSASGRRGETQYF
NA | TRBJ2-3 | TRBV12-3/TRBV12-4 | NA | 15 | TGTGCCAGCAGCTTATCCCCTGGGTGCACAGATACGCAGTATTTT | CASSLSPGCTDTQYF
many | TRBJ2-3 | TRBV18 | NA | 12 | TGTGCCAGCTCGATGGACAGGGAGGGTCCGTATTTT | CASSMDREGPYF
many | TRBJ2-2 | TRBV9 | NA | 16 | TGTGCCAGCAGCCCCTCCGGGGGGCTAGTCCCCGGGGAGCTGTTTTTT | CASSPSGGLVPGELFF
NA | TRBJ1-5 | TRBV3-1 | NA | 14 | TGTGCCAGCAGCCAAGATATCACAAGGGGGCCCCAGCATTTT | CASSQDITRGPQHF
NA | TRBJ2-1 | TRBV25-1 | TRBD2 | 19 | TGTGCCAGCAGTGGCCAGCGGGAGGGCCCTCGGGTGGGCTACAATGAGCAGTTCTTC | CASSGQREGPRVGYNEQFF
NA | TRBJ2-1 | TRBV6-1 | TRBD2 | 15 | TGTGCCAGCAACAGGGCGGGGGGCGAGGGGAATGAGCAGTTCTTC | CASNRAGGEGNEQFF